This entry concerns a single T cell receptor beta chain. Its cognate antigen is unknown. V shed 6 bases and J 8 bases; nucleotides not matched to a gene: 7. CDR3 length equals 13 residues. CDR1 MRHNA and CDR2 SNTAGT come from the germline V gene. Primers for the PCR totalled 60 Vbeta and 13 Jbeta. Assay: immunoSEQ multiplex PCR; the TCRdb copy retains only in-frame clones and omits some. Counted here are about 150,000 clones, around 10% occurring once; the ten biggest clones make up roughly 2%. This sample was taken from a study of cytomegalovirus exposure and HLA in healthy donors. General study results and limits: The only immune exposure information that was available was CMV serostatus. The number of N-insertions in an Asian-associated ancestry cluster was reportedly below the approximately 700-donor mean in a later analysis. Researchers reported from a later analysis that most CMV-associated TCR beta chains appeared HLA-restricted. Diagnosis of cytomegalovirus status made by the classifier reportedly showed high specificity and sensitivity.

The rearrangement uses TRBV6-4 and TRBJ1-2, with 9 bases fitting TRBD1. Sequenced sample: PBMCs. The source of this sequence is a middle-aged man in good health and CMV-seronegative. CDR3 in amino acids: CASRSGTGRGYTF. CDR3 DNA sequence: TGTGCCAGCAGATCAGGGACAGGGAGAGGCTACACCTTC.